The 18 T cell receptor beta chains reported below all come from one sample, sequenced in a study of T-cell memory formation after mild COVID-19. TCRdb itself ran the 5' RACE reads through MiXCR, one entry per CDR3 protein. This sample has just over 150,000 distinct CDR3 sequences, with roughly 31% found just once. The sequenced material came from PBMCs or a T cell subset sorted from them (not recorded which). The receptors shown here come from an adult woman who had mild COVID-19 (a few samples of this study predate the infection). Cell type and time point are not known.

Only a few counts were recorded for this clonotype. This chain links TRBV4-1 with TRBJ2-3, with D perhaps being TRBD1 or TRBD2 (5 bases each). This CDR3 is built from 15 residues. V was shortened by 5 bases and J by 2 bases, with 14 bases between the two germline ends. Germline V gives CDR1 MGHRA, CDR2 YSYEKL. CDR3 in DNA: TGCGCCAGCAGCGGCCGGGGCCCCACCACAGATACGCAGTATTTT. It yields the protein CASSGRGPTTDTQYF.

This clonotype was observed a few times. This sequence joins TRBV11-2 and TRBJ2-6, with D tentatively TRBD2 (5 bases). The CDR3 is 15 residues long. Trimming removed 5 bases at V and 0 bases at J, with 8 bases between. Germline CDR1 is SGHAT and CDR2 is FQNNGV. The CDR3 protein is CASSPGYSGANVLTF. In nucleotides, the CDR3 is TGTGCCAGCAGCCCGGGGTACTCTGGGGCCAACGTCCTGACTTTC.

The chain couples TRBV7-9 to TRBJ1-4, with 7 bases identical to TRBD1. The V gene's germline CDR1 is SEHNR and CDR2 FQNEAQ (reference sequence). The CDR3 length is 16 residues. The junction had 7 bases not matched to a gene; V was cut back by 3 bases and J by 3 bases. The CDR3 is CASSFFPGTANEKLFF. DNA of the CDR3: TGTGCCAGCAGCTTTTTCCCCGGGACAGCTAATGAAAAACTGTTTTTT.

The chain is built from TRBV2 and TRBJ2-4, with D unresolved. The V gene's germline CDR1 is SNHLY and CDR2 FYNNEI. V lost 7 bases and J lost 8, with 9 bases in between. There are 11 residues in the CDR3. CDR3 sequence (DNA): TGTGCCAGCATGTTGGCGGACATTCAGTACTTC. This encodes CASMLADIQYF.

This clonotype appeared a few times. The CDR3 here is CASSSFLGWHKDTQYF. CDR3 sequence (DNA): TGTGCCAGCAGCTCCTTCCTAGGTTGGCATAAAGATACGCAGTATTTT. This chain uses TRBV28 with TRBJ2-3; D call uncertain. Deletions cut 6 bases from V and 5 bases from J, with 21 bases between. CDR3 length: 16 amino acids. Germline lookup yields CDR1 MDHEN and CDR2 SYDVKM.

The rearrangement links TRBV6-5 to TRBJ2-7; TRBD1 is a possible D gene (5 bases). Per the germline V gene, CDR1 is MNHEY and CDR2 is SVGAGI. V was trimmed by 6 bases and J by 0 bases, leaving 15 bases between them. The CDR3 has 15 amino acids. CDR3 sequence reads: CASRVSAGLSYEQYF. The CDR3 DNA is TGTGCCAGCAGAGTCTCCGCAGGGCTCTCCTACGAGCAGTACTTC.

This CDR3 is CASSSGLNADTQYF. In DNA form, the CDR3 reads TGTGCCAGCAGCTCGGGTCTCAATGCAGATACGCAGTATTTT. The V call is TRBV6-5, the J call TRBJ2-3; no firm D call. V was shortened by 6 bases and J by 4 bases, with 14 bases between the two germline ends. CDR3 length: 14 residues. Per the germline V gene, CDR1 is MNHEY and CDR2 is SVGAGI.

This clonotype was seen a few times. The chain recombines TRBV14 with TRBJ1-1; unclear D gene. This CDR3 has 14 residues. V lost 1 base and J lost 7, with 13 bases in between. Germline V gives CDR1 SGHDN, CDR2 FVKESK. CDR3: CASSQAVWGGEAFF. The CDR3 bases are TGTGCCAGCAGCCAAGCCGTATGGGGAGGTGAAGCTTTCTTT.

The rearrangement links TRBV20-1 to TRBJ2-3; 10 bases agree with TRBD1. The CDR3 runs to 14 residues. Germline CDR1 DFQATT, CDR2 SNEGSKA (reference sequence). V was clipped by 3 bases and J by 1 base; unmatched bases: 1. This CDR3 reads CSARGTGGTDTQYF. In DNA, the CDR3 is TGCAGTGCTAGGGGGACAGGGGGCACAGATACGCAGTATTTT.

The V gene is TRBV30, the J gene TRBJ2-1; D is undetermined. The CDR3 has 13 amino acids. V was cut by 2 bases and J by 3 bases, with 8 bases left in between. Germline V gene sequence: CDR1 GTSNPN, CDR2 SVGIG (reference sequence). The CDR3 region is CAWSNEVYNEQFF. The CDR3 region has the DNA TGTGCCTGGAGTAATGAGGTCTACAATGAGCAGTTCTTC.

The sample holds a few counts of this clonotype. The V gene is TRBV3-1, the J gene TRBJ1-1; D is possibly TRBD1 (6 bases). The ends were cut back, 2 bases at V and 6 bases at J, with 10 bases in the middle. The CDR3 runs 13 residues. From germline, CDR1 is LGHDT and CDR2 YNNKEL (reference sequence). The CDR3 nucleotides read TGTGCCAGCAGCCAATCGCGGACAGCTGAAGCTTTCTTT. Its protein is CASSQSRTAEAFF. Supplemented by reference TRBV3-1 and TRBJ1-1, the full variable domain reads DTAVSQTPKYLVTQMGNDKSIKCEQNLGHDTMYWYKQDSKKFLKIMFSYNNKELIINETVPNRFSPKSPDKAHLNLHINSLELGDSAVYFCASSQSRTAEAFFGQGTRLTVV.

CDR3 DNA sequence: TGTGCCAGCAGCCGGTTTGAGGCCCCTTCGGGTGAAAAACTGTTTTTT. It yields the protein CASSRFEAPSGEKLFF. The chain employs TRBV9 and TRBJ1-4; D is unclear. The CDR3 extends over 16 amino acids. The ends were cut back, 4 bases at V and 7 bases at J, with 20 bases in the middle. Germline values: CDR1 SGDLS, CDR2 YYNGEE.

This clonotype was found a few times. The CDR3, as DNA: TGTGCCAGCAGCTTATCGACAGGGGGCGCGGTCGATGGCTACACCTTC. Encoded protein: CASSLSTGGAVDGYTF. The chain links TRBV7-9 to TRBJ1-2; TRBD1 aligns across 10 bases. Germline V gene data show CDR1 as SEHNR and CDR2 as FQNEAQ (reference sequence). V was pared by 2 bases and J by 6 bases, with 9 bases of the junction left unmatched. This CDR3 is built from 16 residues.

This sequence joins TRBV7-6 and TRBJ2-1; D tentatively reads TRBD1 or TRBD2 (5 bases each). V was cut by 5 bases and J by 0 bases, with 14 bases left in between. The CDR3 covers 16 residues. Germline V lookup: CDR1 SGHVS, CDR2 FNYEAQ. CDR3 sequence reads: CASSLPGLSSYNEQFF. DNA of the CDR3: TGTGCCAGCAGCCTCCCGGGGCTCAGCTCCTACAATGAGCAGTTCTTC.

This clonotype was found a few times. The chain uses TRBV12-3 or TRBV12-4 and TRBJ1-5; D is perhaps TRBD1 (6 bases). CDR3 size: 16 residues. The V and J ends lost 6 bases and 0 bases respectively, with 15 bases between them. CDR3 in amino acids: CASSLPGVNSNQPQHF. For the CDR3, the DNA is TGTGCCAGCAGCCTCCCAGGGGTTAATAGCAATCAGCCCCAGCATTTT.

The rearrangement joins TRBV12-3 or TRBV12-4 to TRBJ1-4; 7 bases align to TRBD1. The CDR3 is 16 amino acids. V lost 5 bases, J lost 4 bases, and 10 bases stayed unmatched. CDR3 in DNA: TGTGCCAGCAGTCAGGGGACAGCCACGGGTAATGAAAAACTGTTTTTT. Protein: CASSQGTATGNEKLFF.

The chain is built from TRBV6-1 and TRBJ1-2; D might be TRBD1 (5 bases). V lost 5 bases to trimming and J lost 4 bases, with 11 bases between them. This CDR3 contains 13 residues. The germline V gene has CDR1 MNHNS and CDR2 SASEGT. The CDR3 sequence: CASSSGRSYGYTF. The CDR3 DNA is TGTGCCAGCAGTTCAGGGCGGAGCTATGGCTACACCTTC.

The chain combines TRBV5-6 with TRBJ2-1; 9 bases match TRBD2. Germline lookup yields CDR1 SGHDT and CDR2 YYEEEE. Trimming took 5 bases from V and 4 from J; bases not matched to a gene: 10. This CDR3 has 16 residues. The DNA of the CDR3 is TGTGCCAGCAGGTCCTTAGCGACTAGCGGTTACAATGAGCAGTTCTTC. Protein sequence: CASRSLATSGYNEQFF.